This T cell receptor beta chain was sequenced for a study of blood T cells in healthy people across ages. Combining a sample-barcoded 5' primer with a J-beta primer mix, a second PCR ran for roughly 6 to 11 cycles. TCRdb reprocessed the 5' RACE reads with MiXCR, giving one entry per CDR3 protein. The repertoire includes about 640,000 distinct CDR3 sequences, 25% to 35% of them detected once, and approximately 14% sits in the top ten. Study-wide points: Changes in expanded clonotypes were possibly confounded, as the CMV status of donors was unknown. The long-lived group displayed more naive CD4+ cells, plus higher diversity, than the aged donors did. Researchers judged that diversity estimates from one million T cells fell short of true values.

The CDR3 covers 13 residues. The germline V gene has CDR1 DFQATT and CDR2 SNEGSKA (reference sequence). There are many counts of this clonotype. Antigen specificity is unknown. The donors, aged about 6 to 100, were healthy Caucasians from Russia. This sequence originates from a woman older than 75 in good health. V and J are TRBV20-1 and TRBJ1-5; D gene ambiguous. The sample taken for sequencing was blood. The CDR3 sequence: CSAREGPNQPQHF. CDR3 bases: TGCAGCGCACGGGAAGGGCCCAATCAGCCCCAGCATTTT.